This T cell receptor beta chain was recovered during a study of blood T cell repertoires in COVID-19. Study in general: The samples span acute and convalescent COVID-19 from the United States, Italy and Spain. PBMCs, B-cell-depleted T cells, or T cells provided the cDNA or gDNA that made up the material.

As handled by the study authors: Amplifying reference gene primers gave estimates of nucleated cell counts. Sequenced by immunoSEQ multiplex PCR; TCRdb stores in-frame clones only, minus some. V, J and clone size derive from that table, while D and trimming were established from the DNA sequence. The sample includes approximately 150,000 clones, over 70% of them seen just once. This CDR3 is built from 16 residues. Looked up from germline, CDR1 is LNHDA and CDR2 is SQIVND (reference sequence). V was pared by 10 bases and J by 5 bases, with 26 bases between. Assignments of participants to cohorts depended upon their own reported clinical history.

Sequencing was carried out using PBMCs or T cells enriched from blood (not recorded which). This receptor was obtained from a man in his 70s who had been exposed to COVID-19. This rearrangement joins TRBV19 to TRBJ1-1; D may be TRBD1 (6 bases). CDR3 nucleotides: TGTGCCACCACGATCGGGGGGCTGGGGGCTGAGACTGAAGCTTTCTTT. Translating it yields CATTIGGLGAETEAFF.